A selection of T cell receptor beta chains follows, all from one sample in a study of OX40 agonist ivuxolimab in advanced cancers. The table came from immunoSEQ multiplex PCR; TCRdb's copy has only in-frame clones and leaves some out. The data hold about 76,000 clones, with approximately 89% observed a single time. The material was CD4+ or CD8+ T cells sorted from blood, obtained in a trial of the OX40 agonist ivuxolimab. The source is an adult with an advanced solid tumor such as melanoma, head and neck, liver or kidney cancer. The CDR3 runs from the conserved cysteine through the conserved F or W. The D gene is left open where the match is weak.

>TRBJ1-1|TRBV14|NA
TGTGCCAGCAGCCAACAACTAAACACTGAAGCTTTCTTT
CASSQQLNTEAFF
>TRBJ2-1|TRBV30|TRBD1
TGTGCCTGGAGCCTGGGACAGGGAGGGACTAATGAGCAGTTCTTC
CAWSLGQGGTNEQFF
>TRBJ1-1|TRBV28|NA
TGTGCCAGCAGCACCCGTAGAAACACTGAAGCTTTCTTT
CASSTRRNTEAFF
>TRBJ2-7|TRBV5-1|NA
TGCGCCAGCAGCTCCCAGGGTGGGGACGAGCAGTACTTC
CASSSQGGDEQYF
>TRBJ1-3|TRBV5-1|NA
TGCGCCAGCAGCTTGTGGGCAGGTACTGGAAACACCATATATTTT
CASSLWAGTGNTIYF
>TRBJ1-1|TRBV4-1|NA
TGCGCCAGCAGCCGACCCCTCCAGAACACTGAAGCTTTCTTT
CASSRPLQNTEAFF
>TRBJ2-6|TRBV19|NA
TGTGCCAGTAGTATCATCTTCTCTGGGGCCAACGTCCTGACTTTC
CASSIIFSGANVLTF
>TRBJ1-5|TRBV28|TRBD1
TGTGCCAGCAGTCCTGGGACAGGGAGTGGCCAGCCCCAGCATTTT
CASSPGTGSGQPQHF
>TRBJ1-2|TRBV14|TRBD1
TGTGCCAGCAGCCAAGATGACAGGGCCTATGGCTACACCTTC
CASSQDDRAYGYTF
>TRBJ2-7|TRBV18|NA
TGTGCCAGCTCACCCACCGGTACTAGCTCAGGGCAGTACTTC
CASSPTGTSSGQYF
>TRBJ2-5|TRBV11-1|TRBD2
TGTGCCAGCAGCTTAGATCCTAGCGGGGCGACCCAGTACTTC
CASSLDPSGATQYF
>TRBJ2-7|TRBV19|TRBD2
TGTGCCAGTAGTAGGGGACCCAGGACTAGCGGGAGGTACGAGCAGTACTTC
CASSRGPRTSGRYEQYF
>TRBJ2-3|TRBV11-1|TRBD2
TGTGCCAGCAGCTTCTGGACTAGCGGCCCAGATACGCAGTATTTT
CASSFWTSGPDTQYF
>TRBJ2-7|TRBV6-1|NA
TGTGCCAGCAGTGACAGGGCCCCCTACGAGCAGTACTTC
CASSDRAPYEQYF
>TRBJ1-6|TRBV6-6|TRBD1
TGTGCCAGCAGTTACAACTCCAGGGGGCAGCGATCACCCCTCCACTTT
CASSYNSRGQRSPLHF
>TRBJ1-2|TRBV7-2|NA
TGTGCCAGCAGCCGCGGACAGATGGCTAACTATGGCTACACCTTC
CASSRGQMANYGYTF
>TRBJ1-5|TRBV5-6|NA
TGTGCCAGCAGCTTGCTCGGGGTTAGCAATCAGCCCCAGCATTTT
CASSLLGVSNQPQHF
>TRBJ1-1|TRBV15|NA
TGTGCCACCAGCAGAGATGGGGGAAGGAACACTGAAGCTTTCTTT
CATSRDGGRNTEAFF
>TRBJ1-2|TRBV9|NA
TGTGCCAGACCTGACAGATCCAACTATGGCTACACCTTC
CARPDRSNYGYTF
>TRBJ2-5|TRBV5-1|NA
TGCGCCAGCAGTACCATCCAGGCGCAAGAGACCCAGTACTTC
CASSTIQAQETQYF
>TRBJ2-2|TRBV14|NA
TGTGCCAGCAGCCAGCAGGGGTCCGGGGAGCTGTTTTTT
CASSQQGSGELFF
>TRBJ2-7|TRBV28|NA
TGTGCCAGCAGTCCCCGGGACCAATACTCCTACGAGCAGTACTTC
CASSPRDQYSYEQYF
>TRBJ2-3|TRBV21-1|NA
TGTGCCAGCAGCAAAGCGTTGAGCGGGAGGGGACCAGATACGCAGTATTTT
CASSKALSGRGPDTQYF
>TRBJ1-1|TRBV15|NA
TGTGCCACCAGTATAGGGATCGGGAACACTGAAGCTTTCTTT
CATSIGIGNTEAFF
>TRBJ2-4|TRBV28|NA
TGTGCCAGCAGTTTGCGGGGCAGAAGTCTAGCCAAAAACATTCAGTACTTC
CASSLRGRSLAKNIQYF
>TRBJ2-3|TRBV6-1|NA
TGTGCCAGCCAGAACGAGGGTACAGATACGCAGTATTTT
CASQNEGTDTQYF
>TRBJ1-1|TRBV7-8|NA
TGTGCCAGCAGCTCCCTGGGACCTAGGGGGGGGGCTGAAGCTTTCTTT
CASSSLGPRGGAEAFF
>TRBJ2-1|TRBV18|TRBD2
TGTGCCAGCTCACCTGGGACTAGCGGCTCCTACAATGAGCAGTTCTTC
CASSPGTSGSYNEQFF
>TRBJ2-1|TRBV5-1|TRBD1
TGCGCCAGCAGCCCCGGGACAGGGGCCTACAATGAGCAGTTCTTC
CASSPGTGAYNEQFF
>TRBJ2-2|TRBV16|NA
TGTGCCAGCAGCCAGATCGGGACCTCGGGCGGGGAGCTGTTTTTT
CASSQIGTSGGELFF
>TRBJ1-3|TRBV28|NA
TGTGCCAGCAGTTTGGCGGGTAATCAGAGAAACACCATATATTTT
CASSLAGNQRNTIYF
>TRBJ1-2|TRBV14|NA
TGTGCCAGCAGCCAAGATCTCACATATGGCTACACCTTC
CASSQDLTYGYTF
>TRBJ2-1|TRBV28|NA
TGTGCCGCCTTGGGGAGTCCTGGGTGGAATGAGCAGTTCTTC
CAALGSPGWNEQFF